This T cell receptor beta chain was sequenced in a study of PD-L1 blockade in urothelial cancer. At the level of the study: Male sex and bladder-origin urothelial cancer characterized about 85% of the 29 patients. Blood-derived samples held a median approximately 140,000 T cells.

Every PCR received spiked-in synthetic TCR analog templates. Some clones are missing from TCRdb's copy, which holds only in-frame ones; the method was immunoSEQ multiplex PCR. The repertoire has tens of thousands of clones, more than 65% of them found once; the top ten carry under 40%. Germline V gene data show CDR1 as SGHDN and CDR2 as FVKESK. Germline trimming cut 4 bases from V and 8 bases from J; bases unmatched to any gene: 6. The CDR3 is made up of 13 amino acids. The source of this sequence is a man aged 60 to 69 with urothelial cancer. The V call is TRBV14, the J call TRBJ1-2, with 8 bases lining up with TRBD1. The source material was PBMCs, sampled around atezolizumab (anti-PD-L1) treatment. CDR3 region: CASSPLGQGGYTF. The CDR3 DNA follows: TGTGCCAGCAGCCCCCTCGGACAGGGCGGCTACACCTTC.